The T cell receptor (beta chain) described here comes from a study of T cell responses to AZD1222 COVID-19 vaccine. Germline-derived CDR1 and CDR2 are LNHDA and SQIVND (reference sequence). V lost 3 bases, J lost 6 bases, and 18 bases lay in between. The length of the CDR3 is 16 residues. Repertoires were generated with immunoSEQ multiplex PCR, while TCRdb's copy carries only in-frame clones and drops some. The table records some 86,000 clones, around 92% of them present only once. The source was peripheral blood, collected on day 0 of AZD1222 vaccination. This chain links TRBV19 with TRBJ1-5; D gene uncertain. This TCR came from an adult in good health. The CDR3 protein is CASSILSGNRAQPQHF. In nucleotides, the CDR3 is TGTGCCAGTAGTATTCTCTCCGGGAATCGCGCTCAGCCCCAGCATTTT.